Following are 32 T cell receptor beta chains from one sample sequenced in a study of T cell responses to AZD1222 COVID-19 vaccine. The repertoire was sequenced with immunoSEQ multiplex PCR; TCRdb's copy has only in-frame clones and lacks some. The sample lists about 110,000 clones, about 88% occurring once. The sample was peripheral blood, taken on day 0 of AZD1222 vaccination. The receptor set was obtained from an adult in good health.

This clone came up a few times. CDR3 loop: CASSLEGGGRSPLHF. CDR3 bases: TGTGCCAGCAGCTTGGAAGGGGGAGGCCGGTCACCCCTCCACTTT. V and J are TRBV5-5 and TRBJ1-6; D is possibly TRBD1 (6 bases). Germline CDR1 and CDR2: SGHKS and YYEKEE (reference sequence). The V end lost 0 bases, the J end lost 10 bases, and 14 bases lay between the germline ends. The CDR3 is 15 residues long.

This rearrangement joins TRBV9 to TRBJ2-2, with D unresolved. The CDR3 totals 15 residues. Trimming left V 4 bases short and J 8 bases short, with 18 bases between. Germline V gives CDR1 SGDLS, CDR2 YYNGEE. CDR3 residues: CASSPRSGVWGELFF. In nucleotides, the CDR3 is TGTGCCAGCAGCCCCCGTTCAGGCGTTTGGGGGGAGCTGTTTTTT.

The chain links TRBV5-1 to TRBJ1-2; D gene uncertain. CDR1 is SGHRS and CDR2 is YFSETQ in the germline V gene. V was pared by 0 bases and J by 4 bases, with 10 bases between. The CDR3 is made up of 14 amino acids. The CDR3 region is CASSLAGSTYGYTF. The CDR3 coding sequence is TGCGCCAGCAGCTTGGCGGGCTCAACCTATGGCTACACCTTC.

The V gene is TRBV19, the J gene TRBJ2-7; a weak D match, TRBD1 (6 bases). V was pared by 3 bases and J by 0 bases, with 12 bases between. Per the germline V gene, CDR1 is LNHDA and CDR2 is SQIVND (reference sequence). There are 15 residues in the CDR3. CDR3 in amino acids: CASSITGQTSYEQYF. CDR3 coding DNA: TGTGCCAGTAGTATCACAGGACAGACCTCCTACGAGCAGTACTTC. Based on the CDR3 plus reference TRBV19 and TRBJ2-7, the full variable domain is DGGITQSPKYLFRKEGQNVTLSCEQNLNHDAMYWYRQDPGQGLRLIYYSQIVNDFQKGDIAEGYSVSREKKESFPLTVTSAQKNPTAFYLCASSITGQTSYEQYFGPGTRLTVT.

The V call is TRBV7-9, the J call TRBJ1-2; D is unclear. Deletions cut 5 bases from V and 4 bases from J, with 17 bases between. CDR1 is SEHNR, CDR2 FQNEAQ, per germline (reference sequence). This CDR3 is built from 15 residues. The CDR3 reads CASSLGGWGSYGYTF. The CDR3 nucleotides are TGTGCCAGCAGCCTAGGAGGGTGGGGAAGCTATGGCTACACCTTC.

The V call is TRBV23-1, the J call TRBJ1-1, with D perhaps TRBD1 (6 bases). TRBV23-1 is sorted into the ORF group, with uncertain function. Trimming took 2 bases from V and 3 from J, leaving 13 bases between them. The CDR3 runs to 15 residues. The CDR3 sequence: CASSQLGGWDTEAFF. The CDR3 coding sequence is TGCGCCAGCAGTCAACTAGGGGGGTGGGACACTGAAGCTTTCTTT.

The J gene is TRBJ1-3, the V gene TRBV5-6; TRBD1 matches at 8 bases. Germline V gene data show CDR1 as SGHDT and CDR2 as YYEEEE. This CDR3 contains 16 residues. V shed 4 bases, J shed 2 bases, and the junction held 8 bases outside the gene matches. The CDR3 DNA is TGTGCCAGCAGCCTGCTGCAGGGGGCGGCTGGAAACACCATATATTTT. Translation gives CASSLLQGAAGNTIYF.

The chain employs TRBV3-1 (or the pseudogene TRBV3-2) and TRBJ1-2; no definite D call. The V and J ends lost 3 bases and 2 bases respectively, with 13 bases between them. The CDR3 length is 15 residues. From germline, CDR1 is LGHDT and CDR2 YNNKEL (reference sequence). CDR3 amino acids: CASSHPVLGNYGYTF. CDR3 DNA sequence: TGTGCCAGCAGCCACCCGGTGCTGGGGAACTATGGCTACACCTTC.

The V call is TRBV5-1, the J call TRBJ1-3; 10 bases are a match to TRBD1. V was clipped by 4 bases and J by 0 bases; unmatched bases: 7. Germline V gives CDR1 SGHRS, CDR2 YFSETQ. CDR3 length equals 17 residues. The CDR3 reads CASSAGTGVPSGNTIYF. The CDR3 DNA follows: TGCGCCAGCAGCGCCGGGACAGGGGTCCCCTCTGGAAACACCATATATTTT.

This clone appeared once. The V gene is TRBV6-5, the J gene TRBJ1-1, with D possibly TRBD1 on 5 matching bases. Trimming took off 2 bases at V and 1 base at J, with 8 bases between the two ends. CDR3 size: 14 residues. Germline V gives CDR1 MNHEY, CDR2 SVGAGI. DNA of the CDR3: TGTGCCAGCAGTTACGAAGGGGCGAACACTGAAGCTTTCTTT. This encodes CASSYEGANTEAFF.

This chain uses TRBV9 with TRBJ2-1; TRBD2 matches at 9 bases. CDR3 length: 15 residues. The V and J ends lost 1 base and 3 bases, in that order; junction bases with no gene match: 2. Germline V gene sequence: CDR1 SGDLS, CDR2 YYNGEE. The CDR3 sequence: CASSVTSGYYNEQFF. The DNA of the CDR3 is TGTGCCAGCAGCGTAACTAGCGGGTACTACAATGAGCAGTTCTTC.

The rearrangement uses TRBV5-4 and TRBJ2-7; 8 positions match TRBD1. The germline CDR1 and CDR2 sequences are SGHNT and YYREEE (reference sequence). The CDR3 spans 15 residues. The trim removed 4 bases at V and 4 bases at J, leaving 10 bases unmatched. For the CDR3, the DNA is TGTGCCAGCAGCCCAACAGGGGGAGTAGGTTACGAGCAGTACTTC. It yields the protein CASSPTGGVGYEQYF.

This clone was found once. CDR3 protein: CASSLSSGRYNEQFF. The CDR3 region has the DNA TGCGCCAGCAGCTTGAGTAGCGGGAGGTACAATGAGCAGTTCTTC. This rearrangement joins TRBV5-1 to TRBJ2-1, with 10 bases aligning to TRBD2. CDR3 length equals 15 residues. J was trimmed by 4 bases and V by 1 base; bases with no gene match: 2. CDR1 and CDR2 from the germline V gene are SGHRS and YFSETQ.

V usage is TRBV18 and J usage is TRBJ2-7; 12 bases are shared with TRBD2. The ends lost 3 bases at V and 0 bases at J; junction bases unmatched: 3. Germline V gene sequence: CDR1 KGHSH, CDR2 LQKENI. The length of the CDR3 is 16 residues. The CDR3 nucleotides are TGTGCCAGCTCACCTGGACTAGCGGGGCCCTCCTACGAGCAGTACGTC. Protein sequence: CASSPGLAGPSYEQYV.

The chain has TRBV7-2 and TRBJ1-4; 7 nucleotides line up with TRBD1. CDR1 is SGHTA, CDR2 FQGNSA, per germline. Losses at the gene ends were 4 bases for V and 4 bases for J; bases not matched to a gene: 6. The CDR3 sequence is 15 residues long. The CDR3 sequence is CASSYGGQSNEKLFF. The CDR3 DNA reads TGTGCCAGCAGCTATGGGGGACAGAGTAATGAAAAACTGTTTTTT.

In nucleotides, the CDR3 is TGCGCCAGCAGCTTGGCCGGGACTAGCGCTACCCTAGACACCGGGGAGCTGTTTTTT. Amino acid sequence: CASSLAGTSATLDTGELFF. The chain joins TRBV5-1 to TRBJ2-2, with 10 bases identical to TRBD2. Germline lookup yields CDR1 SGHRS and CDR2 YFSETQ. V lost 0 bases, J lost 3 bases, and 11 bases stayed unmatched. This CDR3 region has 19 residues.

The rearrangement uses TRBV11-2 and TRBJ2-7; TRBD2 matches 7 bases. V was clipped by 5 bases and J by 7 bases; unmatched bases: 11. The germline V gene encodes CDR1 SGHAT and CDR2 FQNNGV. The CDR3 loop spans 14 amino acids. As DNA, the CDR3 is TGTGCCAGCAGCCCGACGTGGGGGGGGAATGAGCAGTACTTC. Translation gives CASSPTWGGNEQYF. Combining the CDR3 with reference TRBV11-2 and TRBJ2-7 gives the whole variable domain EAGVAQSPRYKIIEKRQSVAFWCNPISGHATLYWYQQILGQGPKLLIQFQNNGVVDDSQLPKDRFSAERLKGVDSTLKIQPAKLEDSAVYLCASSPTWGGNEQYFGPGTRLTVT.

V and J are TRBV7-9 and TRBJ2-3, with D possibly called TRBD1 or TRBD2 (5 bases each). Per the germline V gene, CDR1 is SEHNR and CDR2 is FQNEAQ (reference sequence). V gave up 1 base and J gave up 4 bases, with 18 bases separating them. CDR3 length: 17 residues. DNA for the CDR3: TGTGCCAGCAGCTTAGGACGTCTGGGGGTCTGGGCAGATACGCAGTATTTT. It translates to CASSLGRLGVWADTQYF.

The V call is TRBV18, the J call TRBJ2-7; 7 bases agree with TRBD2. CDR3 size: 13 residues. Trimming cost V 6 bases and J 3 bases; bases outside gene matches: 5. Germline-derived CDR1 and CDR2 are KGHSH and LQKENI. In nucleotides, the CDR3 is TGTGCCAGCTCCCCCCAGCGGGGCTACGAGCAGTACTTC. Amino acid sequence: CASSPQRGYEQYF.

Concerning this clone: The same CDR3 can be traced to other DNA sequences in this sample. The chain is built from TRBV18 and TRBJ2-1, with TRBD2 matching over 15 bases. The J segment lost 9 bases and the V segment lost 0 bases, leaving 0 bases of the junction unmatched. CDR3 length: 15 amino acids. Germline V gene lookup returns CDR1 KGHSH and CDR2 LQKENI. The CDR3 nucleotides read TGTGCCAGCTCACCACCGGGACTAGCGGGAGGTGAGCAGTTCTTC. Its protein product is CASSPPGLAGGEQFF. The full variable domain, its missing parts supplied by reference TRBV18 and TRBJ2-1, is NAGVMQNPRHLVRRRGQEARLRCSPMKGHSHVYWYRQLPEEGLKFMVYLQKENIIDESGMPKERFSAEFPKEGPSILRIQQVVRGDSAAYFCASSPPGLAGGEQFFGPGTRLTVL.

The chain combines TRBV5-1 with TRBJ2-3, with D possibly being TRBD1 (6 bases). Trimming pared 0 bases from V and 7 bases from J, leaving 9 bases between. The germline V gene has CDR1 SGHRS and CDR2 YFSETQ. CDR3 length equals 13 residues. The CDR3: CASSLGGGNTQYF. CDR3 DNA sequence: TGCGCCAGCAGCTTGGGAGGGGGTAATACGCAGTATTTT.

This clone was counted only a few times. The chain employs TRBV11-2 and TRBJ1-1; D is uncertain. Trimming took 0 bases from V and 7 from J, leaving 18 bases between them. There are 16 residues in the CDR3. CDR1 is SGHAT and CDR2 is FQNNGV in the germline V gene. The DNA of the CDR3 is TGTGCCAGCAGCTTAGATCAGTATACCAGTGAGAATGAAGCTTTCTTT. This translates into CASSLDQYTSENEAFF.

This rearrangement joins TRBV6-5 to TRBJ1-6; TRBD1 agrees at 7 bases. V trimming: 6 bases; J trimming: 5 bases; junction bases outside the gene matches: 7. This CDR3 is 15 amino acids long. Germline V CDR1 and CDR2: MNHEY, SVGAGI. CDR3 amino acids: CASSFARGNNSPLHF. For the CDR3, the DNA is TGTGCCAGCAGCTTCGCCAGGGGGAATAATTCACCCCTCCACTTT.

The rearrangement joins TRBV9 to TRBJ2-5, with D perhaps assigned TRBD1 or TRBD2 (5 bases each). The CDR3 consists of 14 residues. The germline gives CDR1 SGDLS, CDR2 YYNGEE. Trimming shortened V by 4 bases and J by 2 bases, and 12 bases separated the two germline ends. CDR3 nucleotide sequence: TGTGCCAGCAGCCGGGACCCACATCAAGAGACCCAGTACTTC. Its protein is CASSRDPHQETQYF.

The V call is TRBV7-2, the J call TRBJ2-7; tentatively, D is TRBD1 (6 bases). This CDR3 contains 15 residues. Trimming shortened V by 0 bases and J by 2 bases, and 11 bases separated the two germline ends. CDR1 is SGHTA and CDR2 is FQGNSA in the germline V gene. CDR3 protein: CASSLAPGATYEQYF. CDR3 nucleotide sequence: TGTGCCAGCAGCTTAGCTCCAGGGGCCACCTACGAGCAGTACTTC.

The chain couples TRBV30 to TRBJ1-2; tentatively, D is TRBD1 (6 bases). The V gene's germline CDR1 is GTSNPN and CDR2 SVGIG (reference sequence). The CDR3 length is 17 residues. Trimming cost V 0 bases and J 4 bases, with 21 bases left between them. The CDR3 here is CAWSVWGQGVQSYGYTF. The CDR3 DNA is TGTGCCTGGAGTGTATGGGGACAAGGGGTCCAGAGCTATGGCTACACCTTC.

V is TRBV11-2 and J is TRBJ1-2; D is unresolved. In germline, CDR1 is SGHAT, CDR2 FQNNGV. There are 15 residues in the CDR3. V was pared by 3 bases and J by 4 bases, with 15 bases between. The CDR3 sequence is CASSFTLRSPYGYTF. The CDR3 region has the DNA TGTGCCAGCAGCTTTACTCTCCGGAGTCCCTATGGCTACACCTTC. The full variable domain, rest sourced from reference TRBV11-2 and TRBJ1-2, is EAGVAQSPRYKIIEKRQSVAFWCNPISGHATLYWYQQILGQGPKLLIQFQNNGVVDDSQLPKDRFSAERLKGVDSTLKIQPAKLEDSAVYLCASSFTLRSPYGYTFGSGTRLTVV.

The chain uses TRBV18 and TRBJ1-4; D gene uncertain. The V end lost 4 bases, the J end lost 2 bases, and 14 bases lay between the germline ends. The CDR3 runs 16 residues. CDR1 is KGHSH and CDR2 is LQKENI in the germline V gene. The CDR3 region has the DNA TGTGCCAGCTCACTTAACCGCGACGGTACTAATGAAAAACTGTTTTTT. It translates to CASSLNRDGTNEKLFF.

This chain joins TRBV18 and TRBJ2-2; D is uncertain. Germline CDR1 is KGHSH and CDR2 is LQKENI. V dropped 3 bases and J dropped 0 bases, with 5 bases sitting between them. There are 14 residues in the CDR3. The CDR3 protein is CASSPKSNTGELFF. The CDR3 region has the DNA TGTGCCAGCTCACCGAAATCGAACACCGGGGAGCTGTTTTTT.

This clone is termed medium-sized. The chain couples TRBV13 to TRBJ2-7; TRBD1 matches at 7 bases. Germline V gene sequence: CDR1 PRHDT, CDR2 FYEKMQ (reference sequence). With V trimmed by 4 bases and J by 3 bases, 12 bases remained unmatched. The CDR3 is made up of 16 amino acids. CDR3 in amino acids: CASSSARTGLNYEQYF. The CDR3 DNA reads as TGTGCCAGCAGCTCCGCCAGGACAGGCCTCAACTACGAGCAGTACTTC.

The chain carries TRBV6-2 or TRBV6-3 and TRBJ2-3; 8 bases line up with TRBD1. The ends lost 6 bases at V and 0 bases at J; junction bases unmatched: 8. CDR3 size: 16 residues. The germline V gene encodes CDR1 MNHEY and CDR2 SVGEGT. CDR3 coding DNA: TGTGCCAGCAGCGCCAGGGGGCTCTCTAGCACAGATACGCAGTATTTT. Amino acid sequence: CASSARGLSSTDTQYF.

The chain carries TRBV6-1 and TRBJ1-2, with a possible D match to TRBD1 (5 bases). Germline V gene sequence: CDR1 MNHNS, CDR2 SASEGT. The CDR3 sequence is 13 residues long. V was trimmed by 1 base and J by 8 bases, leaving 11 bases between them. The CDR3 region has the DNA TGTGCCAGCAGTGAAGTTAGGGGATTCGGCTACACCTTC. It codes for CASSEVRGFGYTF.